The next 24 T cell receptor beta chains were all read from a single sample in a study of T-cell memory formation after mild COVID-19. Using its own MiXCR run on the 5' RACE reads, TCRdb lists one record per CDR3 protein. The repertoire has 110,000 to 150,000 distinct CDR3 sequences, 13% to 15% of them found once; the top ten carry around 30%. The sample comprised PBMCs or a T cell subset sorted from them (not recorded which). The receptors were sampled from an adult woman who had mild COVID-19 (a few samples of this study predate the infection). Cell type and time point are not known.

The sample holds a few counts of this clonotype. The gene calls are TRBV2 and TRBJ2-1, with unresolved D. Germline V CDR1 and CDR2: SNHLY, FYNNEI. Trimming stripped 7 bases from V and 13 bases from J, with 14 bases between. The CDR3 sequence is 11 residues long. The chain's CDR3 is CASNSKDPQFF. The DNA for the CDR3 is TGTGCCAGCAATTCTAAGGACCCCCAGTTCTTC.

CDR3: CASSSTGPLNEKLFF. The CDR3 DNA sequence: TGTGCCAGCAGCTCTACGGGCCCCTTGAATGAAAAACTGTTTTTT. The chain couples TRBV7-9 to TRBJ1-4; D is ambiguous. Deletions cut 4 bases from V and 5 bases from J, with 14 bases between. The CDR3 consists of 15 residues. CDR1 is SEHNR, CDR2 FQNEAQ, per germline (reference sequence).

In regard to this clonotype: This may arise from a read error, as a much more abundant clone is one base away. The CDR3 loop reads CASRHAGTVEQFF. CDR3 DNA sequence: TGCGCCAGCAGACATGCCGGGACAGTTGAGCAGTTCTTC. The chain recombines TRBV4-3 with TRBJ2-1, with 7 bases fitting TRBD1. Germline lookup yields CDR1 LGHNA and CDR2 YSLEER. With V trimmed by 6 bases and J by 9 bases, 8 bases remained unmatched. The CDR3 sequence is 13 residues long.

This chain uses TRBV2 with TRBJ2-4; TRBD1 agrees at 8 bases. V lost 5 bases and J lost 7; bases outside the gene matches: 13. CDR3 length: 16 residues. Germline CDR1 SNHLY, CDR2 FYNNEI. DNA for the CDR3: TGTGCCAGCAGTTTCGCCCGGACAGGGTCAGGGAACATTCAGTACTTC. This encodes CASSFARTGSGNIQYF.

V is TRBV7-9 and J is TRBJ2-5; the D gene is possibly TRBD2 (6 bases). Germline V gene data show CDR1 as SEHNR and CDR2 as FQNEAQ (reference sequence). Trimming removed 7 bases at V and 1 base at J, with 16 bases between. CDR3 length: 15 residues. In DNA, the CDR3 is TGTGCCAGCATCCAAGACTGGAGGGCCCAAGAGACCCAGTACTTC. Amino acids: CASIQDWRAQETQYF.

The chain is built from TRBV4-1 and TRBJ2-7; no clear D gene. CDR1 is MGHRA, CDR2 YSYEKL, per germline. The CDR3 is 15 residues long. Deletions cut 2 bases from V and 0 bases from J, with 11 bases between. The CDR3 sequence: CASSQLYLGSYEQYF. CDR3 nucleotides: TGCGCCAGCAGCCAACTTTATTTGGGCTCCTACGAGCAGTACTTC.

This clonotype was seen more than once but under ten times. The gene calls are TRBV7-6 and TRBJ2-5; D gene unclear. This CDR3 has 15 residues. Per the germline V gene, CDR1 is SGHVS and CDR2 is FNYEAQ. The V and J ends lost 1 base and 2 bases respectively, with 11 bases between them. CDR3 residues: CASSLDSRPQETQYF. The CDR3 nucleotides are TGTGCCAGCAGCTTAGATTCGAGACCGCAAGAGACCCAGTACTTC.

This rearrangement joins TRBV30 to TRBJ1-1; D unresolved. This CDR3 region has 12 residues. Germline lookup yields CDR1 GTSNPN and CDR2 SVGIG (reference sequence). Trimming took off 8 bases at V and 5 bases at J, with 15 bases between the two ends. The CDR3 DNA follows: TGTGCCCGGGTAGGGTCGGGGACTGAAGCTTTCTTT. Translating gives CARVGSGTEAFF.

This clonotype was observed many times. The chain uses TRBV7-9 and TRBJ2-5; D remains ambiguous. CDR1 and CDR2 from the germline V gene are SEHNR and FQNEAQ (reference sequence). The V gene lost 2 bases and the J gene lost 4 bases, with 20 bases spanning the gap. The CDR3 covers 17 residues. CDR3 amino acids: CASSLSRSRPLTETQYF. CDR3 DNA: TGTGCCAGCAGCTTATCCCGCTCGCGGCCCCTGACAGAGACCCAGTACTTC.

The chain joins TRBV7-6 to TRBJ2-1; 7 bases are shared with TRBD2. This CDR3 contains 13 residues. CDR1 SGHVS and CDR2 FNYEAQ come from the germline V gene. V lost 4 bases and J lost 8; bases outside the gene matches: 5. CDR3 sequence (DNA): TGTGCCAGCAGCTGGGACTACAGCTATGAGCAGTTCTTC. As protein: CASSWDYSYEQFF.

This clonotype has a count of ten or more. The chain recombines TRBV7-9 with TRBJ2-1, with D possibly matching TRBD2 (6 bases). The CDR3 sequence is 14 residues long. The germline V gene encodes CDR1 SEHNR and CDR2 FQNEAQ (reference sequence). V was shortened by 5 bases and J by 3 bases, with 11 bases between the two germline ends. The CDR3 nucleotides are TGTGCCAGCAGCGGAGGGACTTTCTACAATGAGCAGTTCTTC. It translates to CASSGGTFYNEQFF.

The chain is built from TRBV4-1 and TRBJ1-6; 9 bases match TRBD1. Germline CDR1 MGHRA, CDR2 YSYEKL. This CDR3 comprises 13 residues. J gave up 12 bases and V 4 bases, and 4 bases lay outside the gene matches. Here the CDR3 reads CASSRGQGLPLHF. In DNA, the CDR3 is TGCGCCAGCAGCCGTGGACAGGGGTTACCCCTCCACTTT.

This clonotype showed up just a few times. In DNA, the CDR3 is TGTGCCACCACTGAGCGGGTGGACACTGAAGCTTTCTTT. Its protein is CATTERVDTEAFF. This sequence joins TRBV19 and TRBJ1-1; no clear D. V was cut by 10 bases and J by 3 bases, with 15 bases left in between. Germline-derived CDR1 and CDR2 are LNHDA and SQIVND (reference sequence). This CDR3 has 13 residues.

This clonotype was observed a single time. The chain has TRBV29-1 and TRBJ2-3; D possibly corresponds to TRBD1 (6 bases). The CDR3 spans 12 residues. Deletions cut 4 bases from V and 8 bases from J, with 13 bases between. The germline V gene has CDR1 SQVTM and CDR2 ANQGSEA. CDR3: CSVVTGSVTQYF. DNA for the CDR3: TGCAGCGTTGTTACAGGGAGCGTTACGCAGTATTTT.

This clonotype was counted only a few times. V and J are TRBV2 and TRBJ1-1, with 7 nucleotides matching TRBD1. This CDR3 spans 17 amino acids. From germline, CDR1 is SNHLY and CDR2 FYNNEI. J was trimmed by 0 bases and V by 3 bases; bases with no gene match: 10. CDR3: CASSENPGQRMNTEAFF. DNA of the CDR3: TGTGCCAGCAGTGAGAACCCGGGACAGAGAATGAACACTGAAGCTTTCTTT.

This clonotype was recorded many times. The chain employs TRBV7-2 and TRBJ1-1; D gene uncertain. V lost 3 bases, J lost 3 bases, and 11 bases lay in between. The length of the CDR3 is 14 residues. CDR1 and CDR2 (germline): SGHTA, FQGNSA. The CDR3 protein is CASSFNSGDTEAFF. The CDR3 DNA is TGTGCCAGCAGCTTCAATAGCGGGGACACTGAAGCTTTCTTT.

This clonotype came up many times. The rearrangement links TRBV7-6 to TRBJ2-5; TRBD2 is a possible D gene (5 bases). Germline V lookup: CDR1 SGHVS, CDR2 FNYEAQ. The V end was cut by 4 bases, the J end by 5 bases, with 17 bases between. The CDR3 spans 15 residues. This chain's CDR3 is CASSSERPLLETQYF. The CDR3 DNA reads TGTGCCAGCAGCTCCGAGCGGCCTCTCTTGGAGACCCAGTACTTC.

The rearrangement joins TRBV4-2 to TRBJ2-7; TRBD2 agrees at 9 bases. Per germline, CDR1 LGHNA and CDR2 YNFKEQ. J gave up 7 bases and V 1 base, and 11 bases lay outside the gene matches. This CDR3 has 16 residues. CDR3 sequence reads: CASSQAPGVAGEEQYF. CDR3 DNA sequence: TGTGCCAGCAGCCAAGCACCCGGGGTAGCGGGGGAAGAGCAGTACTTC.

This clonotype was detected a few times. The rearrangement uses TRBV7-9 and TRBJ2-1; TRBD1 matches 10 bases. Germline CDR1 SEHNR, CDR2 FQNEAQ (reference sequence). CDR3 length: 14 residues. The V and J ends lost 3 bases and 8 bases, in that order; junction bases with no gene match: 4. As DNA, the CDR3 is TGTGCCAGCAGCTTGACAGGGGGCCGCGATGAGCAGTTCTTC. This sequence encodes CASSLTGGRDEQFF.

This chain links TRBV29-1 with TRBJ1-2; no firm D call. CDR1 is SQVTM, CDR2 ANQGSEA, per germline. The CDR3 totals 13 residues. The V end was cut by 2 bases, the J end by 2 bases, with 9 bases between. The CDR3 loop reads CSVENAGNYGYTF. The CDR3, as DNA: TGCAGCGTTGAAAATGCAGGCAACTATGGCTACACCTTC.

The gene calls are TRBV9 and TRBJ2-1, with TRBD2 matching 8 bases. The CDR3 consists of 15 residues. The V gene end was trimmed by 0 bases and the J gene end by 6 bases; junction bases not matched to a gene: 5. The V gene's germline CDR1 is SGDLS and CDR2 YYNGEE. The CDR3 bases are TGTGCCAGCAGCGTAGAAGGACTAGCCCCCAATGAGCAGTTCTTC. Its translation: CASSVEGLAPNEQFF.

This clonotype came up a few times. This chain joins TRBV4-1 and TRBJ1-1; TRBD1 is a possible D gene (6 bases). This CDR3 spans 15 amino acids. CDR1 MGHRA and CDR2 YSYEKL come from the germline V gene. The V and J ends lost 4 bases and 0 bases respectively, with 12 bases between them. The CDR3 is CASSRATGLNTEAFF. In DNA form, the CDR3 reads TGCGCCAGCAGCCGTGCAACAGGGCTGAACACTGAAGCTTTCTTT.

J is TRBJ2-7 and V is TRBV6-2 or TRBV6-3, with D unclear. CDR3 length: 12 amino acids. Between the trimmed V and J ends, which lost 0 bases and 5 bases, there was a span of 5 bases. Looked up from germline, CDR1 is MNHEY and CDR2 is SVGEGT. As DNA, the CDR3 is TGTGCCAGCAGTTACTCGAACCACGAGCAGTACTTC. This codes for CASSYSNHEQYF.

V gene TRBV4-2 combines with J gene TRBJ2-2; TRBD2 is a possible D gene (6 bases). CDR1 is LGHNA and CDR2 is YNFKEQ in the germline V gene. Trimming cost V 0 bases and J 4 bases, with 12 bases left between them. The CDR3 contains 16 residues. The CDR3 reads CASSQDHPGVTGELFF. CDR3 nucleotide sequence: TGTGCCAGCAGCCAAGATCACCCGGGAGTCACCGGGGAGCTGTTTTTT.